The 26 T cell receptor beta chains presented below share a single source sample, sequenced in a study of T-cell reconstitution after alpha-beta-depleted transplantation in children. For TCRbeta, the library was prepared with unique molecular identifiers. MiXCR, run by TCRdb on the PCR reads, gives a single entry per CDR3 protein. The table shows hundreds of thousands of distinct CDR3 sequences, with 15% to 20% occurring only once. The input for sequencing was PBMCs, mostly from graft donor cells, taken 360 days after TCRalphabeta/CD19-depleted stem cell transplant. Receptors were obtained from a boy in the first two years of life who had a stem cell transplant for Wiskott-Aldrich syndrome, so the T cells may come from the graft donor.

In this sample, this clonotype turned up a few times. The chain recombines TRBV6-5 with TRBJ2-7, with 13 bases identical to TRBD2. V trimming: 4 bases; J trimming: 4 bases; junction bases outside the gene matches: 7. The length of the CDR3 is 16 residues. CDR1 is MNHEY and CDR2 is SVGAGI in the germline V gene. For the CDR3, the DNA is TGTGCCAGCAGTTCAGCGACTAGCGGGAGGCCTTACGAGCAGTACTTC. It is translated as CASSSATSGRPYEQYF.

This clonotype has only a few counts. The chain recombines TRBV7-6 with TRBJ2-7; possible D gene TRBD1, 6 bases. This CDR3 is 16 amino acids long. Germline V lookup: CDR1 SGHVS, CDR2 FNYEAQ. Trimming took off 2 bases at V and 3 bases at J, with 17 bases between the two ends. CDR3 sequence: CASSLYAGALNYEQYF. For the CDR3, the DNA is TGTGCCAGCAGCTTATATGCAGGGGCGCTGAACTACGAGCAGTACTTC.

This chain connects TRBV28 to TRBJ1-2; 7 bases map to TRBD1. CDR1 MDHEN and CDR2 SYDVKM come from the germline V gene. Trimming cost V 5 bases and J 0 bases; bases outside gene matches: 12. The CDR3 consists of 17 residues. CDR3: CASSLTGGTVANYGYTF. The CDR3 nucleotides are TGTGCCAGCAGTCTTACGGGGGGGACAGTCGCTAACTATGGCTACACCTTC.

This clonotype was seen a few times. V and J are TRBV4-1 and TRBJ1-1; tentatively, D is TRBD1 (5 bases). The CDR3 is 15 residues long. V lost 4 bases, J lost 1 base, and 13 bases lay in between. Per the germline V gene, CDR1 is MGHRA and CDR2 is YSYEKL. DNA for the CDR3: TGCGCCAGCAGCCCTGACAAGGGGCCGAACACTGAAGCTTTCTTT. Its translation: CASSPDKGPNTEAFF.

In its sample, this clonotype was seen a few times. The chain recombines TRBV12-3 or TRBV12-4 with TRBJ2-1; the D gene is possibly TRBD1 (6 bases). This CDR3 spans 14 amino acids. Trimming left V 3 bases short and J 10 bases short, with 16 bases between. The DNA of the CDR3 is TGTGCCAGCAGTTTCGTCTCAGGGGTCGGCGAGCAGTTCTTC. This codes for CASSFVSGVGEQFF.

The gene calls are TRBV10-3 and TRBJ2-2, with 8 bases that match TRBD2. The CDR3 extends over 17 amino acids. In germline, CDR1 is ENHRY, CDR2 SYGVKD. Losses at the gene ends were 6 bases for V and 5 bases for J; bases not matched to a gene: 14. The CDR3 coding sequence is TGTGCCATCAGCCACTTAGCGGGGACCGGAAAGACCGGGGAGCTGTTTTTT. Translation: CAISHLAGTGKTGELFF.

The chain employs TRBV7-6 and TRBJ2-7, with 7 bases aligning to TRBD1. Unmatched junction bases numbered 13, after V lost 5 bases and J lost 3 bases. The CDR3 extends over 16 amino acids. CDR1 SGHVS and CDR2 FNYEAQ come from the germline V gene. Here the CDR3 DNA reads TGTGCCAGCAGCCCTAGACAGGGCTGGTTAGTCTACGAGCAGTACTTC. This translates into CASSPRQGWLVYEQYF. Filled out from reference TRBV7-6 and TRBJ2-7, the complete variable domain reads GAGVSQSPRYKVTKRGQDVALRCDPISGHVSLYWYRQALGQGPEFLTYFNYEAQQDKSGLPNDRFSAERPEGSISTLTIQRTEQRDSAMYRCASSPRQGWLVYEQYFGPGTRLTVT.

This clonotype was picked up a small number of times. In nucleotides, the CDR3 is TGCAGTGCGGGCCTACGGGACCCCTACGAGCAGTACTTC. Protein product: CSAGLRDPYEQYF. The V gene is TRBV20-1, the J gene TRBJ2-7, with D tentatively TRBD1 or TRBD2 (5 bases each). Trimming left V 6 bases short and J 2 bases short, with 14 bases between. Germline V gene sequence: CDR1 DFQATT, CDR2 SNEGSKA (reference sequence). There are 13 residues in the CDR3.

The chain employs TRBV29-1 and TRBJ2-1; 10 bases align to TRBD2. This CDR3 has 15 amino acids. Germline loops: CDR1 SQVTM, CDR2 ANQGSEA. The junction had 8 bases not matched to a gene; V was cut back by 7 bases and J by 2 bases. CDR3 bases: TGCAGCGGTATGGGGCTAGCGGGAGCCTACAATGAGCAGTTCTTC. Protein product: CSGMGLAGAYNEQFF.

The rearrangement uses TRBV4-3 and TRBJ2-7; 10 bases map to TRBD1. Germline V gene sequence: CDR1 LGHNA, CDR2 YSLEER. This CDR3 has 16 residues. The ends lost 0 bases at V and 10 bases at J; junction bases unmatched: 12. The CDR3 region has the DNA TGCGCCAGCAGCCAAGAAGCGGGACAGGGGATAGGAAACCAGTACTTC. Translating it yields CASSQEAGQGIGNQYF.

Ten or more counts support this clonotype. This chain uses TRBV20-1 with TRBJ2-2, with D perhaps matching TRBD2 (5 bases). Trimming removed 0 bases from V and 3 bases from J, with 11 bases in between. CDR3 length equals 15 residues. Germline lookup yields CDR1 DFQATT and CDR2 SNEGSKA (reference sequence). In nucleotides, the CDR3 is TGCAGTGCTAGAGATTGGCTAGCCGACACCGGGGAGCTGTTTTTT. Its protein is CSARDWLADTGELFF.

This clonotype has just a few counts. J is TRBJ1-1 and V is TRBV7-9, with no clear D. The CDR3 contains 15 residues. CDR1 is SEHNR, CDR2 FQNEAQ, per germline (reference sequence). Trimming removed 3 bases from V and 0 bases from J, with 11 bases in between. Here the CDR3 reads CASSLVRRLNTEAFF. As DNA, the CDR3 is TGTGCCAGCAGCTTGGTAAGACGGTTGAACACTGAAGCTTTCTTT.

The table lists this clonotype with a few counts. This chain uses TRBV29-1 with TRBJ2-2, with 7 bases aligning to TRBD1. The CDR3 is 13 amino acids. V shed 7 bases and J 1 base; nucleotides not matched to a gene: 3. The germline gives CDR1 SQVTM, CDR2 ANQGSEA. CDR3 sequence: CSGQGVNTGELFF. DNA for the CDR3: TGCAGCGGACAGGGAGTGAACACCGGGGAGCTGTTTTTT.

This clonotype was counted a few times. The J gene is TRBJ1-2, the V gene TRBV4-1; D may be TRBD1 (5 bases). V was shortened by 3 bases and J by 4 bases, with 9 bases between the two germline ends. The CDR3 totals 13 residues. Germline CDR1 and CDR2: MGHRA and YSYEKL. Here the CDR3 reads CASSHQGPYGYTF. The CDR3 DNA reads TGCGCCAGCAGCCACCAGGGCCCCTATGGCTACACCTTC.

This clonotype was seen many times. V is TRBV15 and J is TRBJ2-2, with D perhaps matching TRBD1 (6 bases). Per germline, CDR1 LNHNV and CDR2 YYDKDF (reference sequence). V was shortened by 5 bases and J by 1 base, with 11 bases between the two germline ends. This CDR3 spans 15 amino acids. The CDR3 sequence: CATSASGQNTGELFF. In DNA form, the CDR3 reads TGTGCCACCAGCGCATCGGGACAGAACACCGGGGAGCTGTTTTTT.

This sequence joins TRBV4-3 and TRBJ2-2; D is unresolved. The V end lost 1 base, the J end lost 3 bases, and 9 bases lay between the germline ends. This CDR3 has 15 residues. In germline, CDR1 is LGHNA, CDR2 YSLEER. In DNA form, the CDR3 reads TGCGCCAGCAGCCAAGCAGACACCGACACCGGGGAGCTGTTTTTT. This gives the protein CASSQADTDTGELFF.

This clonotype occurred many times. V gene TRBV2 combines with J gene TRBJ2-1; D is uncertain. The V gene's germline CDR1 is SNHLY and CDR2 FYNNEI. The CDR3 is made up of 17 amino acids. Trimming took off 4 bases at V and 3 bases at J, with 19 bases between the two ends. CDR3 region: CASSARPASKGYNEQFF. CDR3 in DNA: TGTGCCAGCAGTGCCCGTCCGGCGTCCAAAGGCTACAATGAGCAGTTCTTC.

This clonotype was recorded a few times. The V and J genes are TRBV11-2 and TRBJ2-3, with D possibly TRBD1 on 5 matching bases. The CDR3 loop spans 17 amino acids. Trimming took 1 base from V and 1 from J, leaving 15 bases between them. The germline CDR1 and CDR2 sequences are SGHAT and FQNNGV. CDR3 in DNA: TGTGCCAGCAGCTTAGCCCCCAGGGTTACGGGCACAGATACGCAGTATTTT. This encodes CASSLAPRVTGTDTQYF.

This clonotype occurred many times. The V and J genes are TRBV7-9 and TRBJ2-1; 7 bases are shared with TRBD2. There are 15 residues in the CDR3. J lost 1 base, V lost 4 bases, and 4 bases had no gene match. Looked up from germline, CDR1 is SEHNR and CDR2 is FQNEAQ (reference sequence). The CDR3 protein is CASSSISGSYNEQFF. The CDR3 bases are TGTGCCAGCAGCTCAATTAGCGGGTCCTACAATGAGCAGTTCTTC.

This clonotype occurred many times. The chain links TRBV29-1 to TRBJ1-1, with a possible D match to TRBD1 (5 bases). The germline V and J ends were trimmed by 7 bases and 0 bases, with 15 bases remaining between them. Germline V CDR1 and CDR2: SQVTM, ANQGSEA. The CDR3 totals 14 residues. This chain's CDR3 is CSEMRGGLNTEAFF. In DNA, the CDR3 is TGCAGCGAGATGCGGGGCGGACTGAACACTGAAGCTTTCTTT.

This clonotype came up a few times. This rearrangement joins TRBV7-2 to TRBJ2-5; 10 nucleotides align to TRBD2. Germline loops: CDR1 SGHTA, CDR2 FQGNSA. V dropped 0 bases and J dropped 5; count of bases not matched to a gene: 6. The CDR3 is 16 residues long. The CDR3 region has the DNA TGTGCCAGCAGCTTAGCACGAGCGGGAGGGGGGGAGACCCAGTACTTC. Amino acids: CASSLARAGGGETQYF. Complete variable domain (other parts from reference TRBV7-2 and TRBJ2-5): GAGVSQSPSNKVTEKGKDVELRCDPISGHTALYWYRQSLGQGLEFLIYFQGNSAPDKSGLPSDRFSAERTGGSVSTLTIQRTQQEDSAVYLCASSLARAGGGETQYFGPGTRLLVL.

This clonotype has just a few counts. The CDR3 coding sequence is TGTGCCAGTAGTATAGATTGGAAGCGGGGCGACAATGAGCAGTTCTTC. Translation: CASSIDWKRGDNEQFF. This sequence joins TRBV19 and TRBJ2-1; TRBD2 matches at 7 bases. This CDR3 has 16 residues. CDR1 is LNHDA, CDR2 SQIVND, per germline (reference sequence). V dropped 0 bases and J dropped 5; count of bases not matched to a gene: 7.

The chain uses TRBV4-2 and TRBJ2-3; D gene ambiguous. The CDR3 runs 16 residues. Germline loops: CDR1 LGHNA, CDR2 YNFKEQ. V was trimmed by 4 bases and J by 4 bases, leaving 18 bases between them. The CDR3 DNA follows: TGTGCCAGCAGCCCCAAGTTTGGCAAACCCCCAGATACGCAGTATTTT. This codes for CASSPKFGKPPDTQYF.

This clonotype was detected only a few times. The rearrangement uses TRBV27 and TRBJ1-2, with D possibly being TRBD1 (6 bases). The CDR3 length is 15 residues. With 2 bases removed from V and 4 bases from J, the gap between germline ends came to 14 bases. CDR1 is MNHEY, CDR2 SMNVEV, per germline (reference sequence). The CDR3 DNA reads as TGTGCCAGCAGTTTACGTACAGGGACGCGCTATGGCTACACCTTC. Its protein product is CASSLRTGTRYGYTF.

This chain joins TRBV7-6 and TRBJ2-1; 8 nucleotides align to TRBD2. V lost 4 bases to trimming and J lost 8 bases; unmatched junction nucleotides: 10. CDR3 length equals 15 residues. From germline, CDR1 is SGHVS and CDR2 FNYEAQ. CDR3 loop: CASSSKGLEQDEQFF. In nucleotides, the CDR3 is TGTGCCAGCAGCTCCAAGGGACTAGAACAAGATGAGCAGTTCTTC.

This chain connects TRBV2 to TRBJ2-7; 8 bases map to TRBD2. The J segment lost 4 bases and the V segment lost 4 bases, leaving 3 bases of the junction unmatched. Germline V CDR1 and CDR2: SNHLY, FYNNEI. The CDR3 covers 13 residues. The DNA for the CDR3 is TGTGCCAGCAGTGTAGCGGGACTGTACGAGCAGTACTTC. Encoded protein: CASSVAGLYEQYF. Drawing the rest from reference TRBV2 and TRBJ2-7, the complete variable domain is EPEVTQTPSHQVTQMGQEVILRCVPISNHLYFYWYRQILGQKVEFLVSFYNNEISEKSEIFDDQFSVERPDGSNFTLKIRSTKLEDSAMYFCASSVAGLYEQYFGPGTRLTVT.